This paragraph covers one T cell receptor (beta chain) sequence. The record originates from a study of T-cell reconstitution after alpha-beta-depleted transplantation in children. Preparation of the TCRbeta library involved a method that used unique molecular identifiers. MiXCR, applied by TCRdb to the PCR reads, yields one record per CDR3 protein. Of 150,000 to 200,000 distinct CDR3 sequences listed, about 6.3% are singletons. Sequencing used PBMCs from the stem cell graft donor, obtained from the stem cell graft. The TCR originated in a human donor who donated a stem cell graft to a child with Wiskott-Aldrich syndrome.

The CDR3 loop is CASSRGNTEAFF. The DNA for the CDR3 is TGCGCCAGCAGCCGGGGGAACACTGAAGCTTTCTTT. The chain has TRBV5-1 and TRBJ1-1; D unresolved. The V end lost 4 bases, the J end lost 1 base, and 5 bases lay between the germline ends. Germline CDR1 and CDR2: SGHRS and YFSETQ. The CDR3 extends over 12 amino acids. Using reference TRBV5-1 and TRBJ1-1 for the parts outside the CDR3, the full variable domain is KAGVTQTPRYLIKTRGQQVTLSCSPISGHRSVSWYQQTPGQGLQFLFEYFSETQRNKGNFPGRFSGRQFSNSRSEMNVSTLELGDSALYLCASSRGNTEAFFGQGTRLTVV.